This T cell receptor beta chain appears in the sequencing data of a study of T cell responses to AZD1222 COVID-19 vaccine. Study-level findings and limits: Increased Spike-specific TCR breadth and depth were observed after two AZD1222 doses. Donors skewed white British and female; clonal diversity was possibly underestimated. Only a handful of individuals given AZD1222 were seropositive at baseline. Every sample of the repertoires postdated the peak T cell response.

Of note for this clone: Its antigen is as yet unknown.

This CDR3 contains 15 residues. CDR1 and CDR2 (germline): MNHNS, SASEGT. The V end was cut by 0 bases, the J end by 6 bases, with 14 bases between. Some clones are missing from TCRdb's copy, which holds only in-frame ones; the method was immunoSEQ multiplex PCR. The sample lists 100,000 to 150,000 clones, roughly 88% seen once, with under 20% in the top ten. This rearrangement joins TRBV6-1 to TRBJ1-2, with a tentative D call TRBD1 (6 bases). The sequence was obtained from an adult in good health. The sample here was peripheral blood, taken on day 0 of MenACWY control vaccination. CDR3 DNA: TGTGCCAGCAGTGAAGCGGGGGCCCTGAGGGATGGCTACACCTTC. Its protein is CASSEAGALRDGYTF.